The 27 T cell receptor beta chains given below trace back to one sample, sequenced in a study of regulatory T cells in long-lasting Graves disease. Specified time point: newly diagnosed GD, antithyroid drugs for less than 3 months. Generation of the TCR library employed RNA extracted from PBMCs. With iRepertoire HTBI primers and Arm-PCR of CDR3 regions, TCR beta libraries were built. TCRdb passed the multiplex PCR reads through MiXCR, listing each CDR3 protein once. The sample gives about 430,000 distinct CDR3 sequences, 15% of which show up once; about 7.8% is in the top ten. The same specimen was also included in a second study, on T cells in Graves' hyperthyroidism and ophthalmopathy.

The specimen was peripheral blood mononuclear cells (PBMCs), collected at new diagnosis, from a patient treated with antithyroid drugs. The receptors here all came from a woman between 40 and 55 years old with Graves disease.

This sequence joins TRBV4-3 and TRBJ2-1, with D possibly being TRBD2 (6 bases). Germline values: CDR1 LGHNA, CDR2 YSLEER. The CDR3 loop spans 16 amino acids. Trimming left V 1 base short and J 6 bases short, with 16 bases between. CDR3 amino acids: CASSQARTILGNEQFF. The CDR3 DNA is TGCGCCAGCAGCCAAGCCCGGACTATTCTGGGCAATGAGCAGTTCTTC.

The rearrangement links TRBV28 to TRBJ1-1, with D hard to call. Deletions cut 6 bases from V and 2 bases from J, with 10 bases between. Germline loops: CDR1 MDHEN, CDR2 SYDVKM. The CDR3 is made up of 13 amino acids. The DNA for the CDR3 is TGTGCCAGCAGATTCCAACACAACACTGAAGCTTTCTTT. Translated, it gives CASRFQHNTEAFF.

This chain links TRBV7-9 with TRBJ2-5; 8 bases map to TRBD2. Unmatched junction bases numbered 4, after V lost 4 bases and J lost 0 bases. The CDR3 is made up of 15 amino acids. Germline CDR1 is SEHNR and CDR2 is FQNEAQ (reference sequence). The CDR3 DNA is TGTGCCAGCAGCTCTAGCGGGCGGTACCAAGAGACCCAGTACTTC. This encodes CASSSSGRYQETQYF.

The rearrangement joins TRBV28 to TRBJ1-5, with 7 positions matching TRBD1. With V trimmed by 5 bases and J by 9 bases, 13 bases remained unmatched. Germline V gene data show CDR1 as MDHEN and CDR2 as SYDVKM. The CDR3 loop spans 15 amino acids. The DNA for the CDR3 is TGTGCCAGCAGTCCACAGGGGCCCACGGGTATGCCCCAGCATTTT. Translation gives CASSPQGPTGMPQHF.

This clonotype was seen a handful of times. This sequence joins TRBV15 and TRBJ1-4, with unresolved D. The CDR3 runs 15 residues. Between the trimmed V and J ends, which lost 0 bases and 3 bases, there was a span of 8 bases. Germline loops: CDR1 LNHNV, CDR2 YYDKDF (reference sequence). The CDR3 coding sequence is TGTGCCACCAGCAGAGATGTGGCGGCTAATGAAAAACTGTTTTTT. As protein: CATSRDVAANEKLFF. The entire variable domain, with the rest obtained from reference TRBV15 and TRBJ1-4, is as follows: DAMVIQNPRYQVTQFGKPVTLSCSQTLNHNVMYWYQQKSSQAPKLLFHYYDKDFNNEADTPDNFQSRRPNTSFCFLDIRSPGLGDTAMYLCATSRDVAANEKLFFGSGTQLSVL.

The chain employs TRBV25-1 and TRBJ2-6; D is undetermined. The V end was cut by 2 bases, the J end by 0 bases, with 5 bases between. Per the germline V gene, CDR1 is MGHDK and CDR2 is SYGVNS. The CDR3 has 15 residues. CDR3 nucleotide sequence: TGTGCCAGCAGTGAAACTAACTCTGGGGCCAACGTCCTGACTTTC. Translating gives CASSETNSGANVLTF.

This clonotype was detected ten times or more. The CDR3 here is CASSLEWEAYNEQFF. CDR3 bases: TGTGCCAGCAGCTTAGAATGGGAGGCGTACAATGAGCAGTTCTTC. The chain employs TRBV7-2 and TRBJ2-1, with D perhaps matching TRBD2 (6 bases). Trimming left V 1 base short and J 4 bases short, with 11 bases between. This CDR3 is 15 amino acids long. CDR1 SGHTA and CDR2 FQGNSA come from the germline V gene. Supplemented by reference TRBV7-2 and TRBJ2-1, the full variable domain reads GAGVSQSPSNKVTEKGKDVELRCDPISGHTALYWYRQSLGQGLEFLIYFQGNSAPDKSGLPSDRFSAERTGGSVSTLTIQRTQQEDSAVYLCASSLEWEAYNEQFFGPGTRLTVL.

The J gene is TRBJ1-6, the V gene TRBV11-2; 8 nucleotides match TRBD1. There are 15 residues in the CDR3. V was pared by 6 bases and J by 8 bases, with 9 bases of the junction left unmatched. From germline, CDR1 is SGHAT and CDR2 FQNNGV. The CDR3 DNA reads TGTGCCAGCAGGGCTGACAGGGGATCATATTCACCCCTCCACTTT. Its protein is CASRADRGSYSPLHF.

This clonotype has at least ten counts. The rearrangement links TRBV7-3 to TRBJ2-7, with TRBD1 identical over 9 bases. The CDR3 sequence is 16 residues long. Germline values: CDR1 SGHTA, CDR2 FQGTGA. V lost 7 bases to trimming and J lost 3 bases; unmatched junction nucleotides: 13. Here the CDR3 DNA reads TGTGCCAGCACGCCGCAGGACAGGGGATTTGACTACGAGCAGTACTTC. This gives the protein CASTPQDRGFDYEQYF.

A few counts support this clonotype. The rearrangement links TRBV18 to TRBJ2-6; a possible D gene is TRBD1 (5 bases). The CDR3 totals 17 residues. Trimming shortened V by 0 bases and J by 0 bases, and 9 bases separated the two germline ends. CDR1 and CDR2 from the germline V gene are KGHSH and LQKENI. The CDR3 DNA follows: TGTGCCAGCTCACCACCGAACAGGCCCTCTGGGGCCAACGTCCTGACTTTC. It yields the protein CASSPPNRPSGANVLTF.

This clonotype has only a few counts. This chain joins TRBV5-1 and TRBJ2-1; 7 bases line up with TRBD2. Germline V gene data show CDR1 as SGHRS and CDR2 as YFSETQ. The length of the CDR3 is 13 residues. V lost 7 bases, J lost 6 bases, and 7 bases stayed unmatched. CDR3 sequence: CASGLEVINEQFF. The CDR3 DNA reads TGCGCCAGCGGACTAGAGGTCATCAATGAGCAGTTCTTC.

The chain recombines TRBV5-1 with TRBJ2-1; 11 nucleotides agree with TRBD2. With V trimmed by 0 bases and J by 5 bases, 4 bases remained unmatched. The CDR3 runs to 16 residues. The germline CDR1 and CDR2 sequences are SGHRS and YFSETQ. Here the CDR3 reads CASSLGTSGLDNEQFF. In DNA form, the CDR3 reads TGCGCCAGCAGCTTGGGGACTAGCGGGCTCGACAATGAGCAGTTCTTC.

The chain has TRBV30 and TRBJ1-5; 10 bases map to TRBD1. Looked up from germline, CDR1 is GTSNPN and CDR2 is SVGIG (reference sequence). This CDR3 contains 15 residues. V lost 0 bases to trimming and J lost 6 bases; unmatched junction nucleotides: 5. DNA of the CDR3: TGTGCCTGGAGTGTACAGGGACAGGGGACTCAGCCCCAGCATTTT. It specifies CAWSVQGQGTQPQHF.

This clonotype was seen ten or more times. This chain links TRBV12-3 or TRBV12-4 with TRBJ2-3, with a tentative D call TRBD2 (7 bases). Trimming left V 6 bases short and J 7 bases short, with 20 bases between. The CDR3 sequence is 15 residues long. CDR3 nucleotide sequence: TGTGCCAGCAGAATCGGGGGGCTGGCGGCCTATACGCAGTATTTT. This codes for CASRIGGLAAYTQYF.

Ten or more counts support this clonotype. The chain joins TRBV11-2 to TRBJ2-5, with D unclear. This CDR3 is 12 amino acids long. CDR1 and CDR2 from the germline V gene are SGHAT and FQNNGV. V lost 5 bases to trimming and J lost 7 bases, with 11 bases between them. CDR3 protein: CASSVTEATQYF. The CDR3 nucleotides are TGTGCCAGCAGCGTTACAGAGGCGACCCAGTACTTC. Variable domain in full (rest from reference TRBV11-2 and TRBJ2-5): EAGVAQSPRYKIIEKRQSVAFWCNPISGHATLYWYQQILGQGPKLLIQFQNNGVVDDSQLPKDRFSAERLKGVDSTLKIQPAKLEDSAVYLCASSVTEATQYFGPGTRLLVL.

This clonotype was detected only a few times. The chain employs TRBV10-1 and TRBJ2-3; 11 bases fit TRBD2. Germline CDR1 and CDR2: WNHNN and SYGVQD (reference sequence). This CDR3 contains 22 residues. V lost 6 bases to trimming and J lost 2 bases; unmatched junction nucleotides: 25. The CDR3 DNA sequence: TGCGCCAGCAGCGCGACTAGCGGGATGTTAAGGATCCGGGAGGGGTACACAGATACGCAGTATTTT. Protein product: CASSATSGMLRIREGYTDTQYF.

This rearrangement joins TRBV19 to TRBJ1-2; weak D call: TRBD1 (5 bases). Trimming pared 5 bases from V and 5 bases from J, leaving 15 bases between. Germline loops: CDR1 LNHDA, CDR2 SQIVND (reference sequence). The CDR3 spans 14 residues. CDR3 nucleotide sequence: TGTGCCAGTAGTCCACAACAGGCATATTATGGCTACACCTTC. Amino acid sequence: CASSPQQAYYGYTF. Looking up the rest from reference TRBV19 and TRBJ1-2 gives the full variable domain: DGGITQSPKYLFRKEGQNVTLSCEQNLNHDAMYWYRQDPGQGLRLIYYSQIVNDFQKGDIAEGYSVSREKKESFPLTVTSAQKNPTAFYLCASSPQQAYYGYTFGSGTRLTVV.

The chain joins TRBV12-3 or TRBV12-4 to TRBJ1-5, with D perhaps matching TRBD1 (5 bases). The CDR3 length is 16 residues. The ends were cut back, 6 bases at V and 3 bases at J, with 18 bases in the middle. CDR3 DNA sequence: TGTGCCAGCAGCCCAGGCCCCGGGGCAGTCAATCAGCCCCAGCATTTT. This gives the protein CASSPGPGAVNQPQHF.

The chain uses TRBV5-4 and TRBJ2-2; D unresolved. Per the germline V gene, CDR1 is SGHNT and CDR2 is YYREEE (reference sequence). The CDR3 sequence is 14 residues long. Trimming pared 3 bases from V and 0 bases from J, leaving 6 bases between. CDR3 region: CASSSTSNTGELFF. Here the CDR3 DNA reads TGTGCCAGCAGCTCAACCTCGAACACCGGGGAGCTGTTTTTT. Based on the CDR3 plus reference TRBV5-4 and TRBJ2-2, the full variable domain is ETGVTQSPTHLIKTRGQQVTLRCSSQSGHNTVSWYQQALGQGPQFIFQYYREEENGRGNFPPRFSGLQFPNYSSELNVNALELDDSALYLCASSSTSNTGELFFGEGSRLTVL.

This clonotype was recorded at least ten times. The gene calls are TRBV2 and TRBJ1-6, with 8 bases that match TRBD1. This CDR3 has 14 amino acids. In germline, CDR1 is SNHLY, CDR2 FYNNEI. Trimming cost V 5 bases and J 8 bases; bases outside gene matches: 5. CDR3 residues: CASSYRGIDSPLHF. The DNA of the CDR3 is TGTGCCAGCAGTTACAGGGGGATTGATTCACCCCTCCACTTT.

This clonotype appeared once. The genes are TRBV19 and TRBJ2-2; D possibly corresponds to TRBD2 (6 bases). Trimming pared 5 bases from V and 6 bases from J, leaving 13 bases between. The germline CDR1 and CDR2 sequences are LNHDA and SQIVND (reference sequence). The CDR3 sequence is 14 residues long. CDR3 sequence: CASSLGSGAGELFF. The CDR3 DNA follows: TGTGCCAGTAGTCTCGGGAGTGGGGCCGGGGAGCTGTTTTTT.

The chain uses TRBV5-1 and TRBJ2-7; D is perhaps TRBD1 or TRBD2 (5 bases each). The V end lost 2 bases, the J end lost 0 bases, and 18 bases lay between the germline ends. This CDR3 spans 17 amino acids. Germline V gives CDR1 SGHRS, CDR2 YFSETQ. The CDR3 reads CASSFTISGTLSYEQYF. The CDR3 DNA reads TGCGCCAGCAGCTTTACTATTTCCGGGACCCTCTCCTACGAGCAGTACTTC.

The V gene is TRBV9, the J gene TRBJ2-5, with 8 bases that match TRBD2. Germline V CDR1 and CDR2: SGDLS, YYNGEE. The V segment lost 4 bases and the J segment 5 bases; nucleotides outside the gene matches: 7. The CDR3 covers 14 residues. The CDR3 protein is CASSPGGVSETQYF. The CDR3 DNA sequence: TGTGCCAGCAGCCCGGGGGGGGTATCGGAGACCCAGTACTTC.

In its sample, this clonotype was seen a few times. V and J are TRBV20-1 and TRBJ2-1; D gene unclear. The germline V gene encodes CDR1 DFQATT and CDR2 SNEGSKA (reference sequence). The CDR3 contains 11 residues. V shed 3 bases and J shed 5 bases, with 5 bases lying between them. CDR3 sequence: CSASHHNEQFF. CDR3 bases: TGCAGTGCTAGCCACCACAATGAGCAGTTCTTC.

This clonotype was seen at least ten times. This chain connects TRBV7-2 to TRBJ2-5; perhaps TRBD1 as D (6 bases). Trimming left V 2 bases short and J 5 bases short, with 18 bases between. CDR3 length equals 16 residues. Germline assignment: CDR1 SGHTA and CDR2 FQGNSA. CDR3 amino acids: CASSLKGHLLGETQYF. The CDR3 DNA reads as TGTGCCAGCAGCTTAAAGGGACATCTCCTGGGGGAGACCCAGTACTTC.

This clonotype was observed at least ten times. The gene calls are TRBV7-3 and TRBJ2-3; 15 bases are a match to TRBD2. In germline, CDR1 is SGHTA, CDR2 FQGTGA. Losses at the gene ends were 1 base for V and 5 bases for J; bases not matched to a gene: 7. The CDR3 runs to 18 residues. The CDR3 DNA reads as TGTGCCAGCAGCTTAATTGGACTAGCGGGAGGGTCAAAAGATACGCAGTATTTT. It yields the protein CASSLIGLAGGSKDTQYF.

The chain has TRBV19 and TRBJ1-4; TRBD1 aligns across 11 bases. Germline values: CDR1 LNHDA, CDR2 SQIVND (reference sequence). This CDR3 is 14 amino acids long. V trimming: 7 bases; J trimming: 6 bases; junction bases outside the gene matches: 4. This chain's CDR3 is CASTGTGGDEKLFF. The CDR3 coding sequence is TGTGCCAGTACCGGGACAGGGGGTGATGAAAAACTGTTTTTT.